These T cell receptor beta chains were read from a single sample in a study of cytomegalovirus exposure and HLA in healthy donors. The repertoire was sequenced with immunoSEQ multiplex PCR; TCRdb's copy has only in-frame clones and lacks some. The table records fewer than 200,000 clones, 9.5% of them present only once. Source material: PBMCs. These receptors all stem from a woman aged 25 to 45 in good health and CMV-seropositive. Each CDR3 is given with its conserved first and last residue. The order of the fields is J gene, clone size, D gene, V gene, CDR3 protein, CDR3 DNA. The D gene is left open where the match is weak. A clone size is listed for some rows: how often the clone was seen (once, few, many), or a class if it is expanded.

J: TRBJ2-3
size: few
D: .
V: TRBV6-1
CDR3: CASRVADTQYF
DNA: TGTGCCAGCAGGGTAGCAGATACGCAGTATTTT

J: TRBJ1-5
size: few
D: .
V: TRBV2
CDR3: CASRRTAHQPQHF
DNA: TGTGCCAGCAGGAGGACAGCTCATCAGCCCCAGCATTTT

J: TRBJ2-1
size: .
D: TRBD1
V: TRBV11-2
CDR3: CASSLNRGSYSEQFF
DNA: TGTGCCAGCAGCTTGAACAGGGGTTCCTACAGTGAGCAGTTCTTC

J: TRBJ1-2
size: .
D: .
V: TRBV19
CDR3: CASTPRRKQGYTF
DNA: TGTGCCAGTACCCCGAGAAGAAAGCAAGGCTACACCTTC

J: TRBJ2-1
size: few
D: .
V: TRBV5-1
CDR3: CASSSDGVLAYNEQFF
DNA: TGCGCCAGCAGCTCGGACGGGGTGTTGGCCTACAATGAGCAGTTCTTC

J: TRBJ1-2
size: few
D: .
V: TRBV6-6
CDR3: CASSYSPGFNYGYTF
DNA: TGTGCCAGCAGTTACTCACCAGGGTTTAACTATGGCTACACCTTC

J: TRBJ1-2
size: few
D: TRBD1
V: TRBV5-4
CDR3: CASTHGRDRVGGGYGYTF
DNA: TGTGCCAGCACCCATGGACGGGACAGGGTAGGAGGAGGCTATGGCTACACCTTC

J: TRBJ2-2
size: .
D: TRBD1
V: TRBV5-4
CDR3: CAASLGGAGTGELFF
DNA: TGTGCCGCAAGCTTAGGGGGCGCGGGCACCGGGGAGCTGTTTTTT

J: TRBJ1-1
size: .
D: .
V: TRBV7-8
CDR3: CASSTGPLEAFF
DNA: TGTGCCAGCAGCACAGGACCCCTTGAAGCTTTCTTT

J: TRBJ2-2
size: many
D: TRBD1
V: TRBV7-7
CDR3: CASSWDRGTGELFF
DNA: TGTGCCAGCAGCTGGGACAGGGGAACCGGGGAGCTGTTTTTT

J: TRBJ2-1
size: few
D: TRBD2
V: TRBV2
CDR3: CASTRETSGLSSYNEQFF
DNA: TGTGCCAGCACCCGAGAGACTAGCGGCCTTAGCTCCTACAATGAGCAGTTCTTC

J: TRBJ1-2
size: few
D: .
V: TRBV27
CDR3: CASSLGAPGYGYTF
DNA: TGTGCCAGCAGTTTAGGGGCGCCTGGCTATGGCTACACCTTC

J: TRBJ2-7
size: few
D: .
V: TRBV14
CDR3: CASSLLGYDQYF
DNA: TGTGCCAGCAGCCTACTAGGGTACGATCAGTACTTC

J: TRBJ1-2
size: few
D: TRBD1
V: TRBV7-9
CDR3: CASSSSTGGNYGYTF
DNA: TGTGCCAGCAGCTCGTCCACAGGGGGCAACTATGGCTACACCTTC

J: TRBJ1-2
size: .
D: TRBD1
V: TRBV18
CDR3: CASSPLGQGRNYGYTF
DNA: TGTGCCAGCTCACCATTGGGACAGGGACGTAACTATGGCTACACCTTC

J: TRBJ2-1
size: few
D: .
V: TRBV6-5
CDR3: CASSPLGSEDNEQFF
DNA: TGTGCCAGCAGTCCCCTCGGTAGCGAAGACAATGAGCAGTTCTTC

J: TRBJ1-2
size: few
D: TRBD1
V: TRBV5-1
CDR3: CASSLAYDRGVGYTF
DNA: TGCGCCAGCAGCTTGGCCTATGACAGGGGTGTAGGCTACACCTTC

J: TRBJ2-7
size: few
D: TRBD2
V: TRBV14
CDR3: CASSQAASGYEQYF
DNA: TGTGCCAGCAGCCAGGCGGCTAGCGGCTACGAGCAGTACTTC

J: TRBJ2-7
size: few
D: .
V: TRBV27
CDR3: CASSLDPADLYEQYF
DNA: TGTGCCAGCAGTTTAGACCCAGCGGACCTTTACGAGCAGTACTTC

J: TRBJ1-1
size: few
D: TRBD1
V: TRBV5-1
CDR3: CASSPRTGMNTEAFF
DNA: TGCGCCAGCAGCCCCCGGACAGGGATGAACACTGAAGCTTTCTTT

J: TRBJ1-5
size: few
D: TRBD1
V: TRBV30
CDR3: CAWSPTAGSRGKLGNQPQHF
DNA: TGTGCCTGGAGCCCGACGGCGGGGTCCAGGGGGAAATTGGGCAATCAGCCCCAGCATTTT

J: TRBJ2-2
size: few
D: TRBD2
V: TRBV19
CDR3: CASSIGIAGDSGELFF
DNA: TGTGCCAGTAGTATTGGGATAGCGGGAGATTCCGGGGAGCTGTTTTTT

J: TRBJ1-2
size: few
D: TRBD1
V: TRBV6-5
CDR3: CASSYYRGGDYGYTF
DNA: TGTGCCAGCAGTTACTACAGGGGTGGGGACTATGGCTACACCTTC

J: TRBJ2-7
size: .
D: TRBD1
V: TRBV15
CDR3: CATSRTGAFSYEQYF
DNA: TGTGCCACCAGCAGGACAGGGGCTTTCTCCTACGAGCAGTACTTC